This T cell receptor beta chain stems from a study of beta chain features in type 1 diabetes. The sequenced template was cDNA made from the entire isolated RNA. Produced via immunoSEQ multiplex PCR; TCRdb's table is partial and in-frame only. The sample records around 450,000 clones, over 10% being singletons. This clone was counted a few times. The CDR3 is 15 residues long. With 4 bases removed from V and 2 bases from J, the gap between germline ends came to 13 bases. Looked up from germline, CDR1 is SGDLS and CDR2 is YYNGEE. The chain has TRBV9 and TRBJ1-3; a possible D gene is TRBD1 (6 bases). Sequencing was done on a sample of naive CD4+ T cells from blood. The clonotype comes from a woman aged 18 to 35 in good health. The CDR3 region is CASSPHRVTGNTIYF. The CDR3 DNA follows: TGTGCCAGCAGCCCACACAGGGTAACTGGAAACACCATATATTTT.